Below, 15 T cell receptor beta chains from the same sample are listed, as sequenced in a study of blood T cell repertoires in COVID-19 (dated by TCRdb to 2020 to 2022). Library prep was done by the immunoSEQ multiplex PCR assay. Imported from immuneACCESS, the table was reduced by TCRdb to in-frame sequences with V and J called. These copies leave out some clones; in studies compared against another copy, an unresolved V gene accounts for under half, and the cause of the remainder is not known. Recorded for this sample are roughly 95,000 clones; 70% to 90% of them occurred a single time. The ten most abundant clones make up 3.5% to 5% of the sample. The specimen sequenced was peripheral blood. These receptors all come from a man aged 55 to 69 with acute or convalescent COVID-19.

J is TRBJ1-2 and V is TRBV7-9; possibly TRBD1 for D (6 bases). CDR1 and CDR2 from the germline V gene are SEHNR and FQNEAQ (reference sequence). There are 15 residues in the CDR3. Deletions cut 5 bases from V and 4 bases from J, with 17 bases between. In nucleotides, the CDR3 is TGTGCCAGCAGCCCCGATCACAGGGTGGCCTATGGCTACACCTTC. This gives the protein CASSPDHRVAYGYTF.

This clone appeared a single time. This chain uses TRBV5-6 with TRBJ1-5; a possible D gene is TRBD1 (5 bases). Trimming removed 0 bases at V and 1 base at J, with 8 bases between. Germline V gene sequence: CDR1 SGHDT, CDR2 YYEEEE. The CDR3 has 15 amino acids. CDR3 DNA: TGTGCCAGCAGCTTGGCGGGGGTGAGCAATCAGCCCCAGCATTTT. This encodes CASSLAGVSNQPQHF.

The chain carries TRBV12-2 and TRBJ2-7; TRBD2 reflects the table's D call only, with no check against the DNA. TRBV12-2 is described as a pseudogene. CDR3 length: 12 amino acids. As DNA, the CDR3 is TGTGCAAGTCGCTTACTTTCCTACGAGCAGTACGTC. Protein sequence: CASRLLSYEQYV.

The chain recombines TRBV9 with TRBJ2-3, with D perhaps TRBD2 (6 bases). CDR3 size: 14 residues. V was pared by 4 bases and J by 4 bases, with 13 bases between. Germline assignment: CDR1 SGDLS and CDR2 YYNGEE. CDR3 bases: TGTGCCAGCAGCCAAGGGACTCCCCCAGATACGCAGTATTTT. It is translated as CASSQGTPPDTQYF.

The gene calls are TRBV27 and TRBJ2-7; TRBD1 might be the D (6 bases). CDR1 MNHEY and CDR2 SMNVEV come from the germline V gene (reference sequence). This CDR3 has 14 amino acids. V lost 5 bases and J 0 bases, leaving 11 bases between the germline ends. The CDR3 loop is CASSTDRTSYEQYF. The CDR3 DNA reads as TGTGCCAGCAGTACGGACAGAACCTCCTACGAGCAGTACTTC.

The chain combines TRBV7-8 with TRBJ2-7; D perhaps matches TRBD2 (6 bases). The germline V gene has CDR1 SGHVS and CDR2 FQNEAQ. Trimming took off 6 bases at V and 3 bases at J, with 12 bases between the two ends. The CDR3 covers 13 residues. CDR3 sequence reads: CASSREEGYEQYF. DNA of the CDR3: TGTGCCAGCAGTAGAGAGGAGGGCTACGAGCAGTACTTC.

This rearrangement joins TRBV7-8 to TRBJ2-3; TRBD2 matches 7 bases. V shed 7 bases and J 3 bases; nucleotides not matched to a gene: 10. The CDR3 runs to 15 residues. Germline loops: CDR1 SGHVS, CDR2 FQNEAQ. CDR3 loop: CASTKVAGETDTQYF. Here the CDR3 DNA reads TGTGCCAGCACCAAAGTGGCGGGAGAAACAGATACGCAGTATTTT.

The rearrangement joins TRBV12-3 or TRBV12-4 to TRBJ2-1; D is undetermined. Trimming took 3 bases from V and 4 from J, leaving 7 bases between them. This CDR3 spans 13 amino acids. In DNA form, the CDR3 reads TGTGCCAGCAGTTTCGACGGGTACAATGAGCAGTTCTTC. This sequence encodes CASSFDGYNEQFF.

CDR3 protein: CATSEVSEREQFF. CDR3 DNA sequence: TGTGCCACCAGTGAGGTGAGCGAGAGGGAGCAGTTCTTC. This sequence joins TRBV24-1 and TRBJ2-1; D is uncertain. The V end was cut by 4 bases, the J end by 10 bases, with 13 bases between. CDR1 KGHDR and CDR2 SFDVKD come from the germline V gene. The length of the CDR3 is 13 residues.

The gene calls are TRBV6-1 and TRBJ2-7; 9 bases fit TRBD1. The V gene end was trimmed by 2 bases and the J gene end by 2 bases; junction bases not matched to a gene: 7. CDR1 is MNHNS and CDR2 is SASEGT in the germline V gene. The CDR3 is 16 residues long. The chain's CDR3 is CASSESGTGNPYEQYV. The CDR3 region has the DNA TGTGCCAGCAGTGAATCCGGGACAGGGAATCCCTACGAGCAGTACGTC.

This clone was seen just once. The chain combines TRBV5-4 with TRBJ1-1; D gene ambiguous. The ends were cut back, 1 base at V and 2 bases at J, with 9 bases in the middle. The CDR3 consists of 14 residues. Germline CDR1 reads SGHNT; CDR2 reads YYREEE (reference sequence). CDR3: CASSLIATNTEAFF. The CDR3 DNA follows: TGTGCCAGCAGCTTGATAGCCACCAACACTGAAGCTTTCTTT.

The J gene is TRBJ1-1, the V gene TRBV18; no firm D call. Germline lookup yields CDR1 KGHSH and CDR2 LQKENI. The CDR3 contains 14 residues. The V end was cut by 3 bases, the J end by 4 bases, with 12 bases between. CDR3 protein: CASSPALGVTEAFF. In DNA form, the CDR3 reads TGTGCCAGCTCACCCGCTCTCGGAGTCACTGAAGCTTTCTTT.

The gene calls are TRBV6-5 and TRBJ2-7; 7 bases agree with TRBD1. The length of the CDR3 is 14 residues. Germline V gene lookup returns CDR1 MNHEY and CDR2 SVGAGI. V dropped 0 bases and J dropped 5; count of bases not matched to a gene: 4. As DNA, the CDR3 is TGTGCCAGCAGTTACTCCCGACAGGGCCACGAGCAGTACTTC. This gives the protein CASSYSRQGHEQYF.

The count of this clone is one. The rearrangement joins TRBV30 to TRBJ1-2, with D unclear. Germline CDR1 is GTSNPN and CDR2 is SVGIG (reference sequence). V lost 0 bases and J 8 bases, leaving 19 bases between the germline ends. The CDR3 is 15 amino acids. CDR3: CAWSVLNSPVLGYTF. The CDR3 region has the DNA TGTGCCTGGAGTGTACTGAATAGCCCCGTTCTGGGCTACACCTTC.

V is TRBV29-1 and J is TRBJ2-5, with 13 bases that match TRBD2. V lost 4 bases to trimming and J lost 4 bases; unmatched junction nucleotides: 0. Germline-derived CDR1 and CDR2 are SQVTM and ANQGSEA. CDR3 length: 13 residues. This CDR3 reads CSVGTSGRETQYF. In DNA, the CDR3 is TGCAGCGTTGGGACTAGCGGGAGAGAGACCCAGTACTTC.